The rows below give T cell receptor beta chains drawn from one sample of a study of molecular identifiers for immune sequencing clone quantification. TCRdb passed the PCR reads through MiXCR, listing each CDR3 protein once. There are about 510,000 distinct CDR3 sequences in the sample; less than 30% occur only once, and roughly 0.77% lies in the top ten. Material for sequencing was naive CD8+ T cells from blood, with Jurkat cell RNA spiked in. The receptor source for this set is a human donor in good health. Some libraries in this study had Jurkat cell RNA spiked in. The CDR3 runs from the conserved cysteine through the conserved F or W. D genes are given only for firm matches. Size is omitted from some rows. Given values are once, few, many or a class for expanded clones.

D	V	size	J	DNA	CDR3
NA	TRBV6-5	few	TRBJ2-3	TGTGCCAGCAGCCCCTTTAACGCCCATGATACGCAGTATTTT	CASSPFNAHDTQYF
TRBD2	TRBV6-2/TRBV6-3	few	TRBJ2-7	TGTGCCAGCAGTTACTCGAGTAAGCGGGAGTCCTTCAGTTACGAGCAGTACTTC	CASSYSSKRESFSYEQYF
NA	TRBV6-6	many	TRBJ2-5	TGTGCCAGCAGTCCCCACCAGGGGACCCAGTACTTC	CASSPHQGTQYF
NA	TRBV25-1	few	TRBJ1-6	TGTGCCAGCAGTGAGGGTGGAAAGATTCCCCCCCTCCACTTT	CASSEGGKIPPLHF
NA	TRBV27	NA	TRBJ2-7	NA	CASSTSVSSYEQYF
NA	TRBV6-2/TRBV6-3	NA	TRBJ1-1	TGTGCCAGCAGTTACTCCTTTCTCAGGGGAAACACTGAAGCTTTCTTT	CASSYSFLRGNTEAFF
TRBD1	TRBV7-2	many	TRBJ2-7	TGTGCCAGCAGCTTGGGCTTAGGGGGCGGCGAGCAGTACTTC	CASSLGLGGGEQYF
NA	TRBV18	many	TRBJ2-2	TGTGCCAGCCTGGAACGGGGGCAGGAGAACACCGGGGAGCTGTTTTTT	CASLERGQENTGELFF
TRBD1	TRBV29-1	many	TRBJ2-7	TGCAGCGTTGCACTGGGGACAGGGGGTAACGAGCAGTACTTC	CSVALGTGGNEQYF
NA	TRBV2	NA	TRBJ2-3	TGTGCCAGCAGTGACGTAGGATCCATCACAGATACGCAGTATTTT	CASSDVGSITDTQYF
TRBD1	TRBV11-2	NA	TRBJ2-6	TGTGCCAGCAGACCATTGTCCGGGACAGGGGGCTCTGGGGCCAACGTCCTGACTTTC	CASRPLSGTGGSGANVLTF
TRBD2	TRBV7-9	NA	TRBJ2-7	TGTGCCAGCCTCGGGGGGTATGATCCTAACGAGCAGTACTTC	CASLGGYDPNEQYF
TRBD2	TRBV20-1	few	TRBJ2-5	TGCAGTGCTACGAGTCTAGCGGGGGCCCAAGAGACCCAGTACTTC	CSATSLAGAQETQYF
TRBD2	TRBV7-2	few	TRBJ2-7	TGTGCCAGCAGCACCCGACTAGCGGGAAGTTCCTACGAGCAGTACTTC	CASSTRLAGSSYEQYF
NA	TRBV4-1	few	TRBJ2-7	TGCGCCAGCAGCTCAGCCCCGGGTCGAGTCTACGAGCAGTACTTC	CASSSAPGRVYEQYF
NA	TRBV10-2	NA	TRBJ2-4	TGCGCCAGCAGTGGGGCTGATATTCAGTACTTC	CASSGADIQYF
TRBD2	TRBV28	few	TRBJ2-1	TGTGCCAGCAGTTTAAGGCTAGCGGGACTTTACAATGAGCAGTTCTTC	CASSLRLAGLYNEQFF
TRBD1	TRBV19	few	TRBJ2-7	TGTGCCAGTAGTGCCTGGACAGGGGGGACCTACGAGCAGTACTTC	CASSAWTGGTYEQYF
TRBD2	TRBV30	NA	TRBJ2-7	TGTGCCTGGAGTACTTCTGACGGGGGGGCCTTCTACGAGCAGTACTTC	CAWSTSDGGAFYEQYF
TRBD1	TRBV20-1	few	TRBJ2-7	TGCAGTGCTAGAGTAGACAGGGTTCCCCTAGGTAGGGTCTCCTACGAGCAGTACTTC	CSARVDRVPLGRVSYEQYF
TRBD2	TRBV12-3/TRBV12-4	many	TRBJ2-7	TGTGCCAGCAGTTTAGGACTAGCGGGAAGTTCCGGGGAGCAGTACTTC	CASSLGLAGSSGEQYF
TRBD1	TRBV4-1	few	TRBJ1-2	TGCGCCAGCAGCCAAGTAGGGGGCGGCTATGGCTACACCTTC	CASSQVGGGYGYTF
NA	TRBV6-2/TRBV6-3	NA	TRBJ1-1	TGTGCCGGCAGTTACTCGGTTGGGCCCACTGAAGCTTTCTTT	CAGSYSVGPTEAFF
NA	TRBV29-1	many	TRBJ1-1	TGCAGCGTGCCCAGGAACACTGAAGCTTTCTTT	CSVPRNTEAFF
NA	TRBV6-5	few	TRBJ2-5	TGTGCCAGCAGTTCCCTGAACAGCCAGTTCAGGAAAGAGACCCAGTACTTC	CASSSLNSQFRKETQYF
NA	TRBV4-3	many	TRBJ1-4	TGCGCCAGCAGCCAAGGGATGTCAGCCTATGAAAAACTGTTTTTT	CASSQGMSAYEKLFF
TRBD1	TRBV12-3/TRBV12-4	many	TRBJ1-2	TGTGCCAGCAGTCAAAAGGGGGACAGCGGGGCTTATGGCTACACCTTC	CASSQKGDSGAYGYTF
NA	TRBV11-2	few	TRBJ2-3	TGTGCCAGCAGCCCCCTATCGGGCAGCGATACGCAGTATTTT	CASSPLSGSDTQYF
NA	TRBV7-9	many	TRBJ1-4	TGTGCCAGCGAGGACACCCCTTTGGAAAAACTGTTTTTT	CASEDTPLEKLFF
TRBD1	TRBV12-3/TRBV12-4	few	TRBJ1-1	TGTGCCAGCAGGAGGGACAGTTCCACTGAAGCTTTCTTT	CASRRDSSTEAFF
NA	TRBV28	few	TRBJ2-2	TGTGCCACCAGTTGGAGGGGGATGACCATTGGTTACACCGGGGAGCTGTTTTTT	CATSWRGMTIGYTGELFF
NA	TRBV6-5	NA	TRBJ2-7	TGTGCCAGCAGCCCTAATACGAGGACGGAGCTCTCCTACGAGCAGTACTTC	CASSPNTRTELSYEQYF
NA	TRBV12-3/TRBV12-4	many	TRBJ2-3	TGTGCCAGCAGTTTAACTACCAGCACAGATACGCAGTATTTT	CASSLTTSTDTQYF
NA	TRBV30	NA	TRBJ2-5	TGTGCCTGGAGTCAAGACCAAGAGACCCAGTACTTC	CAWSQDQETQYF
NA	TRBV6-1	NA	TRBJ1-4	TGTGCCCGCCGTCCGTGGTTTTTACAACAACTGTTTTTT	CARRPWFLQQLFF
NA	TRBV6-5	many	TRBJ2-7	TGTGCCAGCGCCGCGGGGCAGGGCTACGAGCAGTACTTC	CASAAGQGYEQYF
NA	TRBV14	NA	TRBJ1-2	TGTGCCAGCAGCCAGGGAGGGAGCGGCTACACCTTC	CASSQGGSGYTF
TRBD1	TRBV27	NA	TRBJ1-5	TGTGCCAGCAAACGACAGGGAACGAATCAGCCCCAGCATTTT	CASKRQGTNQPQHF
NA	TRBV6-5	few	TRBJ1-1	TGTGCCAGCAGTTACTACGGACAGATGAACACTGAAGCTTTCTTT	CASSYYGQMNTEAFF
NA	TRBV4-3	few	TRBJ2-3	TGCGCCAGCAGCCAAGATTGGGGCAGATCCACAGATACGCAGTATTTT	CASSQDWGRSTDTQYF
NA	TRBV5-6	NA	TRBJ2-3	TGTGCCAGCAGCCTATCTTCCAGCGGAACTAGCACAGATACGCAGTATTTT	CASSLSSSGTSTDTQYF
NA	TRBV23-1	NA	TRBJ2-5	TGCGCCAGCAGTCAATCGGTAGGAGAACAAGAGACCCAGTACTTC	CASSQSVGEQETQYF